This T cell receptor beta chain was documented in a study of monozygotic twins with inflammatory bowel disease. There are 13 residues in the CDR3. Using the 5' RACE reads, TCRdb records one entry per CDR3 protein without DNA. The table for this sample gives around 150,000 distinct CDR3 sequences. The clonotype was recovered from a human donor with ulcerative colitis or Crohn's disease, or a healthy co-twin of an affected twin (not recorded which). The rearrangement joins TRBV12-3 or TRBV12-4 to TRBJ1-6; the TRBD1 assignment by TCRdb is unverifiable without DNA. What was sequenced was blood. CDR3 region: CASSLASGGPLHF.